This T cell receptor (beta chain) came from a study of blood T cell repertoires in COVID-19. Study details: The study drew acute and convalescent COVID-19 samples from the United States, Italy and Spain. Sample material is recorded as cDNA or gDNA derived from T cells, B-cell-depleted T cells, or PBMCs.

Methods used by the authors: Reference gene primer amplification in the assay estimated nucleated cell counts. Clones were sequenced by immunoSEQ multiplex PCR, and TCRdb holds only the in-frame ones, with some missing. That table supplies the V and J calls and clone size; D and trimming were determined from the DNA. Of 150,000 to 250,000 clones in the sample, roughly 83% were seen once. Germline V gives CDR1 SNHLY, CDR2 FYNNEI. The length of the CDR3 is 14 residues. Deletions cut 3 bases from V and 4 bases from J, with 13 bases between. The specimen sequenced was peripheral blood. This chain uses TRBV2 with TRBJ2-7, with TRBD1 as a possible D gene (6 bases). This sequence was found in a middle-aged woman with COVID-19, enrolled during active disease. CDR3 bases: TGTGCCAGCAGTGACCAGAAGCAGGGGTACGAGCAGTACTTC. Encoded protein: CASSDQKQGYEQYF. Using reference TRBV2 and TRBJ2-7 for the parts outside the CDR3, the full variable domain is EPEVTQTPSHQVTQMGQEVILRCVPISNHLYFYWYRQILGQKVEFLVSFYNNEISEKSEIFDDQFSVERPDGSNFTLKIRSTKLEDSAMYFCASSDQKQGYEQYFGPGTRLTVT.